The 9 T cell receptor beta chains given below trace back to one sample, sequenced in a study of blood T cell repertoires in COVID-19. Generated by immunoSEQ multiplex PCR, the TCRdb table keeps only in-frame clones and is missing some. The sample gives approximately 250,000 clones, 75% to 90% of which show up once; around 13% is in the top ten. Sequencing used peripheral blood. These receptors all come from a woman aged 65 to 85 with COVID-19, enrolled during active disease.

The chain uses TRBV24-1 and TRBJ2-1; TRBD2 agrees at 10 bases. The CDR3 has 16 amino acids. Unmatched junction bases numbered 5, after V lost 4 bases and J lost 3 bases. Germline CDR1 KGHDR, CDR2 SFDVKD. The CDR3 nucleotides are TGTGCCACCAGTGAGATTAGCGGGGGGAGCTACAATGAGCAGTTCTTC. Amino acid sequence: CATSEISGGSYNEQFF.

The rearrangement joins TRBV11-2 to TRBJ1-2, with a weak D call TRBD1 (6 bases). V gave up 11 bases and J gave up 8 bases, with 21 bases separating them. The CDR3 spans 13 residues. CDR1 and CDR2 (germline): SGHAT, FQNNGV. The CDR3 loop is CAVPPGGLRGYTF. Written as DNA, the CDR3 is TGTGCCGTCCCCCCGGGGGGGCTAAGGGGCTACACCTTC.

This clone was seen just once. The chain combines TRBV2 with TRBJ2-2; 9 nucleotides line up with TRBD2. Unmatched junction bases numbered 3, after V lost 2 bases and J lost 2 bases. The CDR3 has 16 amino acids. Germline values: CDR1 SNHLY, CDR2 FYNNEI. In nucleotides, the CDR3 is TGTGCCAGCAGTGAAATGGGACTAGCCAACACCGGGGAGCTGTTTTTT. It codes for CASSEMGLANTGELFF. The variable domain in full, completed from reference TRBV2 and TRBJ2-2, reads EPEVTQTPSHQVTQMGQEVILRCVPISNHLYFYWYRQILGQKVEFLVSFYNNEISEKSEIFDDQFSVERPDGSNFTLKIRSTKLEDSAMYFCASSEMGLANTGELFFGEGSRLTVL.

This clone was seen only once. The V call is TRBV6-5, the J call TRBJ1-2, with 9 bases lining up with TRBD1. Germline V gene lookup returns CDR1 MNHEY and CDR2 SVGAGI. The trim removed 2 bases at V and 13 bases at J, leaving 11 bases unmatched. The CDR3 sequence is 14 residues long. CDR3: CASSYPGTGTVLTF. The CDR3 DNA follows: TGTGCCAGCAGTTACCCCGGGACAGGGACCGTTCTCACCTTC.

This clone was detected ten times or more. The J gene is TRBJ2-2, the V gene TRBV3-1 (or the pseudogene TRBV3-2); 12 nucleotides line up with TRBD2. This CDR3 contains 15 residues. Per the germline V gene, CDR1 is LGHDT and CDR2 is YNNKEL (reference sequence). With V trimmed by 5 bases and J by 5 bases, 3 bases remained unmatched. CDR3 region: CASSSGLAGTGELFF. CDR3 bases: TGTGCCAGCAGCTCCGGACTAGCGGGGACCGGGGAGCTGTTTTTT.

V is TRBV10-1 and J is TRBJ1-2, with 9 bases aligning to TRBD1. Germline CDR1 reads WNHNN; CDR2 reads SYGVQD (reference sequence). This CDR3 is 17 amino acids long. Germline trimming cut 4 bases from V and 1 base from J; bases unmatched to any gene: 10. The CDR3 DNA sequence: TGCGCCAGCAGTGTCGGGGACAGGGCCAAATTTAACTATGGCTACACCTTC. Its translation: CASSVGDRAKFNYGYTF.

In its sample, this clone was seen once. The V and J genes are TRBV12-5 and TRBJ2-3; 11 bases agree with TRBD1. Trimming cost V 1 base and J 4 bases; bases outside gene matches: 4. The length of the CDR3 is 16 residues. Germline assignment: CDR1 LGHNT and CDR2 FRNRAP. The CDR3 bases are TGTGCTAGTGGTTTGGGCGGACAGGGGGCATCAGATACGCAGTATTTT. As protein: CASGLGGQGASDTQYF.

A single count supports this clone. The chain is built from TRBV5-6 and TRBJ1-2, with a weak D call TRBD1 (5 bases). V shed 0 bases and J shed 9 bases, with 9 bases lying between them. This CDR3 is 12 amino acids long. CDR1 and CDR2 from the germline V gene are SGHDT and YYEEEE. CDR3 residues: CASSLDAGSYTF. The DNA of the CDR3 is TGTGCCAGCAGCTTGGATGCAGGGAGCTACACCTTC.

The rearrangement uses TRBV13 and TRBJ2-7; the D is unclear. Trimming removed 5 bases from V and 6 bases from J, with 14 bases in between. The CDR3 has 13 amino acids. The germline V gene encodes CDR1 PRHDT and CDR2 FYEKMQ (reference sequence). CDR3 sequence reads: CASSPSLVFEQYF. The CDR3 nucleotides are TGTGCCAGCAGCCCAAGTTTAGTATTCGAGCAGTACTTC.